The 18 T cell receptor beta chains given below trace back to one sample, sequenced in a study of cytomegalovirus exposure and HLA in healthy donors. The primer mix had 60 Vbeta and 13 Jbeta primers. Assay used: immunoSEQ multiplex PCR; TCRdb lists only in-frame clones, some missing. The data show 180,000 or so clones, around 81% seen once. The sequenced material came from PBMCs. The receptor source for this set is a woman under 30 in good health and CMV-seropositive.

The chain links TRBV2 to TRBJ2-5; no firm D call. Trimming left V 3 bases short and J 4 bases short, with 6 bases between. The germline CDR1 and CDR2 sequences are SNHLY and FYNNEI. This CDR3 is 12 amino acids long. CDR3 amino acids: CASSDWAETQYF. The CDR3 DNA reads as TGTGCCAGCAGTGATTGGGCAGAGACCCAGTACTTC.

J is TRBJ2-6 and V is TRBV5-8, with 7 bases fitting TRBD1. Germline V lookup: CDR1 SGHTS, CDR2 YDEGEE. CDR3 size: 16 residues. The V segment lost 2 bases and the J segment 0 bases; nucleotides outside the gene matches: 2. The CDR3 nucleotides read TGTGCCAGCAGCTTAGGGGGCCTCTCTGGGGCCAACGTCCTGACTTTC. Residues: CASSLGGLSGANVLTF.

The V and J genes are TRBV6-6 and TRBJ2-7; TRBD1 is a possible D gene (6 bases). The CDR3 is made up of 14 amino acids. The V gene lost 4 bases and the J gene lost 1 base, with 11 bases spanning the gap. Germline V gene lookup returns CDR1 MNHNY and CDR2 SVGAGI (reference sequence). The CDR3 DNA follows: TGTGCCAGCAGTTCTTCAGGGGATTCCTACGAGCAGTACTTC. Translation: CASSSSGDSYEQYF.

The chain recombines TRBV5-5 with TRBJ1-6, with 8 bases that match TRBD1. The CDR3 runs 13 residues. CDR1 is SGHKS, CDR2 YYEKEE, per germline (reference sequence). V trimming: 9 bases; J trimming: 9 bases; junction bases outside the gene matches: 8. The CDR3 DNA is TGTGCCACCGCGGACAGGGCCCTTTCACCCCTCCACTTT. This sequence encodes CATADRALSPLHF. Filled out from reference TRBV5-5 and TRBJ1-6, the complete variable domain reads DAGVTQSPTHLIKTRGQQVTLRCSPISGHKSVSWYQQVLGQGPQFIFQYYEKEERGRGNFPDRFSARQFPNYSSELNVNALLLGDSALYLCATADRALSPLHFGNGTRLTVT.

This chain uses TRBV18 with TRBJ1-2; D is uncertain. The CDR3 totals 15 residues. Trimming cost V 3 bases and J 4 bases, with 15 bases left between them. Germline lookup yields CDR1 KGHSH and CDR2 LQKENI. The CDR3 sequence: CASSPGPTEIYGYTF. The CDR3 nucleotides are TGTGCCAGCTCACCTGGGCCCACAGAAATCTATGGCTACACCTTC. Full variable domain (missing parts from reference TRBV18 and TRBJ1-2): NAGVMQNPRHLVRRRGQEARLRCSPMKGHSHVYWYRQLPEEGLKFMVYLQKENIIDESGMPKERFSAEFPKEGPSILRIQQVVRGDSAAYFCASSPGPTEIYGYTFGSGTRLTVV.

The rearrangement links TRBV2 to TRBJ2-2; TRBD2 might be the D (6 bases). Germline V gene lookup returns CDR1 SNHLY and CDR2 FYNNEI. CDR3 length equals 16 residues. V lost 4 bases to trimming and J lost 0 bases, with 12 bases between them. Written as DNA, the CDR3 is TGTGCCAGCAGTGTGGGCGGGGCGACGAACACCGGGGAGCTGTTTTTT. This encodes CASSVGGATNTGELFF.

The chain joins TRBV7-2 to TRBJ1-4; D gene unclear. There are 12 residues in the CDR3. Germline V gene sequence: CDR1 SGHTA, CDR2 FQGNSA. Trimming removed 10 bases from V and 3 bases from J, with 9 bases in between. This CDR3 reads CANEGANEKLFF. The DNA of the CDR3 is TGTGCCAACGAGGGAGCTAATGAAAAACTGTTTTTT.

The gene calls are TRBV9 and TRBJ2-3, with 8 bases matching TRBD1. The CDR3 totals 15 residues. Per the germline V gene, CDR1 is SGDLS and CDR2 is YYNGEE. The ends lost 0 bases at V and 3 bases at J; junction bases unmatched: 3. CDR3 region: CASSVGTGGTDTQYF. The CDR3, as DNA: TGTGCCAGCAGCGTAGGCACAGGGGGAACAGATACGCAGTATTTT.

For the CDR3, the DNA is TGTGCCAGCAGCTTCAGGCCCCAGGTAGCTTTCTTT. It encodes CASSFRPQVAFF. The rearrangement uses TRBV5-6 and TRBJ1-1, with no clear D. This CDR3 spans 12 amino acids. The ends were cut back, 2 bases at V and 10 bases at J, with 12 bases in the middle. CDR1 and CDR2 (germline): SGHDT, YYEEEE. Together with reference TRBV5-6 and TRBJ1-1, the CDR3 gives the full variable domain: DAGVTQSPTHLIKTRGQQVTLRCSPKSGHDTVSWYQQALGQGPQFIFQYYEEEERQRGNFPDRFSGHQFPNYSSELNVNALLLGDSALYLCASSFRPQVAFFGQGTRLTVV.

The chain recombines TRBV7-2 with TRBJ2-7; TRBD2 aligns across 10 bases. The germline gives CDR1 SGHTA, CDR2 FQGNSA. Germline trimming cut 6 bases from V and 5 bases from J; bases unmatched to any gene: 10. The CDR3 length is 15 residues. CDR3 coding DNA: TGTGCCAGCAGTCCTCGACTAGCGGGTTTGAACGAGCAGTACTTC. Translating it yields CASSPRLAGLNEQYF.

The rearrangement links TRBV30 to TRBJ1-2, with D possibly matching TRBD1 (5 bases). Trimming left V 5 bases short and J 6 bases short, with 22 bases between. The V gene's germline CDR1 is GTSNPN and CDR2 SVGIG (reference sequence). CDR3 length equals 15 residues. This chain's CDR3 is CAWFREWRKSDGYTF. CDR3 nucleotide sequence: TGTGCCTGGTTCAGGGAATGGCGCAAAAGTGATGGCTACACCTTC.

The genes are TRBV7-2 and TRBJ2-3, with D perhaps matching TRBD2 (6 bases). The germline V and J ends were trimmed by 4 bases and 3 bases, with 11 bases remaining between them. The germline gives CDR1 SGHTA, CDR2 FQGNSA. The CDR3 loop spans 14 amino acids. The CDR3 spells CASSSGLTTDTQYF. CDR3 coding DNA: TGTGCCAGCAGCTCTGGACTAACTACAGATACGCAGTATTTT.

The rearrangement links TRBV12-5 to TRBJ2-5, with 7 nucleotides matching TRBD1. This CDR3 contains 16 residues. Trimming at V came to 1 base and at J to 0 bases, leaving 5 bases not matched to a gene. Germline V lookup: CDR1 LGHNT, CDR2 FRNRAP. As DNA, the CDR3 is TGTGCTAGTGGTTTGGGACCCGGACAGGACCAAGAGACCCAGTACTTC. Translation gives CASGLGPGQDQETQYF.

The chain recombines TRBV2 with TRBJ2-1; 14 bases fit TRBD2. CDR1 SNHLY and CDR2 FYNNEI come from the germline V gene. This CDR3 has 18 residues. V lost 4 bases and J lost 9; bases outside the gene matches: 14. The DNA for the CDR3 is TGTGCCAGCAGTGCCGCCCTCACGACTAGCGGGGGGGCTGGTGAGCAGTTCTTC. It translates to CASSAALTTSGGAGEQFF. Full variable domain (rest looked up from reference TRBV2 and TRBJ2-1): EPEVTQTPSHQVTQMGQEVILRCVPISNHLYFYWYRQILGQKVEFLVSFYNNEISEKSEIFDDQFSVERPDGSNFTLKIRSTKLEDSAMYFCASSAALTTSGGAGEQFFGPGTRLTVL.

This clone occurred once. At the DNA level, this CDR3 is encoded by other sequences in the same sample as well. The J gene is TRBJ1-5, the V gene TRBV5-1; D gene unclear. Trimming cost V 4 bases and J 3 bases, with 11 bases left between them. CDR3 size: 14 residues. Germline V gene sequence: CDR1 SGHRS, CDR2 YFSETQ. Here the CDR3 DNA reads TGCGCCAGCAGCGAGACGGGTCCCAATCAGCCCCAGCATTTT. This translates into CASSETGPNQPQHF.

In nucleotides, the CDR3 is TGTGCCAGCAGCGCGGGGGTTAGCGGGGGGGGCACAGATACGCAGTATTTT. This codes for CASSAGVSGGGTDTQYF. The rearrangement links TRBV11-3 to TRBJ2-3; 11 nucleotides agree with TRBD2. The germline CDR1 and CDR2 sequences are SGHNT and YENEEA. The CDR3 is 17 amino acids. The V and J ends lost 5 bases and 1 base, in that order; junction bases with no gene match: 8.

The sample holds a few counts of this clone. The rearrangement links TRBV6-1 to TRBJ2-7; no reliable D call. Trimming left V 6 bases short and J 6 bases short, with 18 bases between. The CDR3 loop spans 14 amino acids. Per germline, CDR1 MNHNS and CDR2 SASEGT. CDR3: CASSQDTDLREQYF. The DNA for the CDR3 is TGTGCCAGCAGCCAAGACACCGATCTTCGCGAGCAGTACTTC.

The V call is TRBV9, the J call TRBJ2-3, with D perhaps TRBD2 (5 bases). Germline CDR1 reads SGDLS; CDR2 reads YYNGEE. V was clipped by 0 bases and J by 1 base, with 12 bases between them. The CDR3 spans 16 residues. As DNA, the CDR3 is TGTGCCAGCAGCGTAGCTCTTTCGCGGGGCACAGATACGCAGTATTTT. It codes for CASSVALSRGTDTQYF.